This T cell receptor (beta chain) was recovered during a study of beta chain features in type 1 diabetes. Findings and caveats of the study: Fewer junction insertions and more nucleotide deletions appeared in type 1 diabetes patients.

The length of the CDR3 is 19 residues. Germline CDR1 KGHSH, CDR2 LQKENI. V shed 4 bases, J shed 6 bases, and the junction held 16 bases outside the gene matches. A word on this clone: Its antigen remains unknown.

The entirety of the isolated RNA underwent reverse transcription, so expressed TCRB transcripts were sequenced. Repertoires were generated with immunoSEQ multiplex PCR, while TCRdb's copy carries only in-frame clones and drops some. Found here are some 230,000 clones, over 8.5% of them singletons; the top ten hold approximately 0.03%. The chain uses TRBV18 and TRBJ2-1; 12 nucleotides line up with TRBD2. This TCR was sampled from a woman younger than 35 in good health. Sequenced input: naive CD4+ T cells from blood. The CDR3 nucleotides are TGTGCCAGCTCACAGCTAGCGGGAGGGCCGTCTGCGACCTCCAATGAGCAGTTCTTC. This codes for CASSQLAGGPSATSNEQFF. Full variable domain (remainder filled in from reference TRBV18 and TRBJ2-1): NAGVMQNPRHLVRRRGQEARLRCSPMKGHSHVYWYRQLPEEGLKFMVYLQKENIIDESGMPKERFSAEFPKEGPSILRIQQVVRGDSAAYFCASSQLAGGPSATSNEQFFGPGTRLTVL.